This TCR beta chain is drawn from a study of cytomegalovirus exposure and HLA in healthy donors. Study-level points and caveats: A later analysis by the authors found several of the most significant clusters apparently linked to common viral pathogens. Earlier findings revealed that most TCR beta V segments proved productive either about 87% or about 30% of the time.

Amplification used 60 Vbeta primers and 13 Jbeta primers. Clones were read by immunoSEQ multiplex PCR, and TCRdb kept only the in-frame ones, dropping some. Among 95,000 to 150,000 clones listed, around 85% were seen once. The count of this clone is one. Antigen: not known. Trimming cost V 4 bases and J 0 bases, with 16 bases left between them. The germline V gene encodes CDR1 SGHRS and CDR2 YFSETQ. The length of the CDR3 is 16 residues. The chain carries TRBV5-1 and TRBJ1-1; a possible D gene is TRBD1 (5 bases). Sequencing was carried out using PBMCs. This TCR was recovered from a man between 25 and 39 years old in good health and CMV-seronegative. The CDR3, as DNA: TGCGCCAGCAGCCCGGGTATGGGACTGCTGAACACTGAAGCTTTCTTT. Amino acid sequence: CASSPGMGLLNTEAFF.